This T cell receptor (beta chain) is drawn from a study of beta chain features in type 1 diabetes. Findings and caveats of the study: PCR might pick shorter templates more often, in the same way for patients and controls. For Type 1 diabetes patients, all four CD4+ subsets carried TCRB CDR3s that were moderately but significantly shorter. A closer apparent resemblance between naive, central memory and Treg TCRB repertoires was seen in patients than in healthy donors.

Germline-derived CDR1 and CDR2 are MNHEY and SVGAGI. CDR3 length: 13 residues. V gave up 6 bases and J gave up 5 bases, with 14 bases separating them. The authors obtained over 98% purity in all sorted populations. What was sequenced were expressed TCRB transcripts, since all of the isolated RNA had been reverse transcribed. Some clones are missing from TCRdb's copy, which holds only in-frame ones; the method was immunoSEQ multiplex PCR. This table has about 650,000 clones, roughly 12% appearing once. Concerning this clone: Its antigen is still unknown.

This clonotype was sampled from a man aged 25-45 years with type 1 diabetes. Sequenced sample: naive CD4+ T cells from blood. This chain connects TRBV6-5 to TRBJ2-7, with D perhaps TRBD1 (6 bases). In DNA, the CDR3 is TGTGCCAGCAGGCGAACAGGGATCGACGAGCAGTACTTC. Translated, it gives CASRRTGIDEQYF.